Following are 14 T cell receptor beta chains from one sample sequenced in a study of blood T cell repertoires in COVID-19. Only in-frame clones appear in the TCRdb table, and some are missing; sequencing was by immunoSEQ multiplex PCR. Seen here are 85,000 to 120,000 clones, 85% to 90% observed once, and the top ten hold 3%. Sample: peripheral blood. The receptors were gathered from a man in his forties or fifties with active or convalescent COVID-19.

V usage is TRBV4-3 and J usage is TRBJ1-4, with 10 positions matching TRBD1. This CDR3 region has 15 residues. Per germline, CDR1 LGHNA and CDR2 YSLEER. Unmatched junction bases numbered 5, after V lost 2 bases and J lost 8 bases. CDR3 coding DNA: TGCGCCAGCAGCCAATACGGGACAGGGGACGAAAAACTGTTTTTT. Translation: CASSQYGTGDEKLFF.

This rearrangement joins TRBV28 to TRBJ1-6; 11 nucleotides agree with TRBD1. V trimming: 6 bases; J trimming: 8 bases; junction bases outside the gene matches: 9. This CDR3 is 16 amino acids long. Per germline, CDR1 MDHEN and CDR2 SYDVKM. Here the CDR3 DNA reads TGTGCCAGCAGACTCTATCGGACAGGGGGCCATTCACCCCTCCACTTT. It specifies CASRLYRTGGHSPLHF. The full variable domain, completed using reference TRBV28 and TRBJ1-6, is DVKVTQSSRYLVKRTGEKVFLECVQDMDHENMFWYRQDPGLGLRLIYFSYDVKMKEKGDIPEGYSVSREKKERFSLILESASTNQTSMYLCASRLYRTGGHSPLHFGNGTRLTVT.

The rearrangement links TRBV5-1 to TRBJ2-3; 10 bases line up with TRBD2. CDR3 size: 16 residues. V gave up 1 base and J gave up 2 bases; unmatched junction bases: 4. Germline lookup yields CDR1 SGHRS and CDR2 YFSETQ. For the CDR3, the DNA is TGCGCCAGCAGCTTGAAACTAGCGGGGTCCACAGATACGCAGTATTTT. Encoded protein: CASSLKLAGSTDTQYF.

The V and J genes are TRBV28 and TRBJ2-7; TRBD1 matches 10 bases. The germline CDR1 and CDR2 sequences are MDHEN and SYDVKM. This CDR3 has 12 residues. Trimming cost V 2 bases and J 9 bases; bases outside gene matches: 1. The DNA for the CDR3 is TGTGCCAGCAGTTTAGGACAGGGGGTGCAGTACTTC. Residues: CASSLGQGVQYF.

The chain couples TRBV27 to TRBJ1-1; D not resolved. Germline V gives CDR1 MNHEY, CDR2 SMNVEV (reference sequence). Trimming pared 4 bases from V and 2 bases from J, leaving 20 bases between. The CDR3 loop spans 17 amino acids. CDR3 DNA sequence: TGTGCCAGCAGTTCCAAAGGGAAGGGAGCCGAAAACACTGAAGCTTTCTTT. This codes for CASSSKGKGAENTEAFF.

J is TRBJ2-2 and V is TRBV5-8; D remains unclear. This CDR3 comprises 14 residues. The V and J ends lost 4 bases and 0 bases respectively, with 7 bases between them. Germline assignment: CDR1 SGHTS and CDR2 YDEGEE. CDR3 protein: CASSVSSNTGELFF. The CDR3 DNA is TGTGCCAGCAGCGTCAGTTCGAACACCGGGGAGCTGTTTTTT.

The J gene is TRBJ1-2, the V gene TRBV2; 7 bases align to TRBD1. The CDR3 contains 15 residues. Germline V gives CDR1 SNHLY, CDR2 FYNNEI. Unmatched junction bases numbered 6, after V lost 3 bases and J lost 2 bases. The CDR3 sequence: CASSDGGTVNYGYTF. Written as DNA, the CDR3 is TGTGCCAGCAGTGATGGGGGGACAGTGAACTATGGCTACACCTTC.

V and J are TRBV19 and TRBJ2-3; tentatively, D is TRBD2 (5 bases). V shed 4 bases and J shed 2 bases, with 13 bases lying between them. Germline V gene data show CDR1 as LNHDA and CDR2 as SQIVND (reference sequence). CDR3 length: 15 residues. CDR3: CASSRYEGDTDTQYF. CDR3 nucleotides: TGTGCCAGTAGTAGATATGAGGGCGACACAGATACGCAGTATTTT.

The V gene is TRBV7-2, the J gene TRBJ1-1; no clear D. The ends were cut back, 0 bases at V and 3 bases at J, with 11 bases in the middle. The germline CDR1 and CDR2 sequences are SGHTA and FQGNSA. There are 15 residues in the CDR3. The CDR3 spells CASSLANRADTEAFF. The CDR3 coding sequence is TGTGCCAGCAGCTTAGCGAACCGAGCGGACACTGAAGCTTTCTTT.

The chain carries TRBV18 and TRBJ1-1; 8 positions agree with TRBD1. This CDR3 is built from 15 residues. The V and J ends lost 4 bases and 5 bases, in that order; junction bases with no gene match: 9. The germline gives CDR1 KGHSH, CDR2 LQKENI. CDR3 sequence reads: CASSLLQGAPTEAFF. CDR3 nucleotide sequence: TGTGCCAGCTCACTTCTTCAGGGGGCGCCAACTGAAGCTTTCTTT.

CDR3 sequence: CASSSGQGNTEAFF. CDR3 DNA: TGTGCCAGTAGTTCCGGACAGGGGAACACTGAAGCTTTCTTT. The chain links TRBV19 to TRBJ1-1; 8 bases fit TRBD1. The V segment lost 5 bases and the J segment 1 base; nucleotides outside the gene matches: 3. The CDR3 extends over 14 amino acids. Germline V gene data show CDR1 as LNHDA and CDR2 as SQIVND (reference sequence).

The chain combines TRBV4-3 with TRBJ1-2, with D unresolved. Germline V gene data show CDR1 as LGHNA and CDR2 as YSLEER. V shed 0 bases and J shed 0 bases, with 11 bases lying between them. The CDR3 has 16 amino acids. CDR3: CASSQEGGRANYGYTF. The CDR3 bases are TGCGCCAGCAGCCAAGAAGGAGGGCGAGCTAACTATGGCTACACCTTC.

This chain's CDR3 is CASSPRTNTGELFF. CDR3 DNA: TGTGCCAGCAGTCCCAGGACGAACACCGGGGAGCTGTTTTTT. The genes are TRBV2 and TRBJ2-2; D gene unclear. Germline CDR1 is SNHLY and CDR2 is FYNNEI. The CDR3 contains 14 residues. V was trimmed by 5 bases and J by 0 bases, leaving 7 bases between them.

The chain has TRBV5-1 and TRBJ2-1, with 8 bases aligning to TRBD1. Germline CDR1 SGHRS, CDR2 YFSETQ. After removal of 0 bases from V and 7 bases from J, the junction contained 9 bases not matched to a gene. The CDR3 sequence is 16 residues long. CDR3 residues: CASSLGVTGVGNEQFF. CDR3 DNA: TGCGCCAGCAGCTTGGGGGTGACAGGGGTAGGTAATGAGCAGTTCTTC. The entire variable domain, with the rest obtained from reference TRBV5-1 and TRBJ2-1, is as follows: KAGVTQTPRYLIKTRGQQVTLSCSPISGHRSVSWYQQTPGQGLQFLFEYFSETQRNKGNFPGRFSGRQFSNSRSEMNVSTLELGDSALYLCASSLGVTGVGNEQFFGPGTRLTVL.